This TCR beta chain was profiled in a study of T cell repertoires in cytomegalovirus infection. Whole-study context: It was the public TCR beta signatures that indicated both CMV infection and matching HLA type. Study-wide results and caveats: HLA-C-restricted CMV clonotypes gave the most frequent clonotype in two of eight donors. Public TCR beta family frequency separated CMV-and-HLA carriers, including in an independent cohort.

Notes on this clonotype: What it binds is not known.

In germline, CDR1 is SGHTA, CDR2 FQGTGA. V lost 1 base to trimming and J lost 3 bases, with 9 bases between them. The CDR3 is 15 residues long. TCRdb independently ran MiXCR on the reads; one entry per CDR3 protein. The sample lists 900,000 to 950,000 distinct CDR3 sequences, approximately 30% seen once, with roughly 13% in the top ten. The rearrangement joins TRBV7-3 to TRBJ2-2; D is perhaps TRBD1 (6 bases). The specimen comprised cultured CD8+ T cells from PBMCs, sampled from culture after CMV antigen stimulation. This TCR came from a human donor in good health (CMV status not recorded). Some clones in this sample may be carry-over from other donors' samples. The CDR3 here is CASSLKGQHTGELFF. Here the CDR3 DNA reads TGTGCCAGCAGCTTAAAAGGACAGCACACCGGGGAGCTGTTTTTT.